A single sample gave rise to the 27 T cell receptor beta chains below, sequenced in a study of blood T cell repertoires in COVID-19. The repertoire was sequenced with immunoSEQ multiplex PCR; TCRdb's copy has only in-frame clones and lacks some. The table lists approximately 390,000 clones, 70% to 90% of them singletons. The specimen was PBMCs or T cells enriched from blood (not recorded which). The origin of the receptors is a woman between 35 and 50 years old with acute COVID-19.

The chain has TRBV6-2 or TRBV6-3 and TRBJ1-1; 9 bases align to TRBD1. CDR1 MNHEY and CDR2 SVGEGT come from the germline V gene. J was trimmed by 1 base and V by 0 bases; bases with no gene match: 12. This CDR3 has 19 residues. CDR3 region: CASSYSRGTGFGSNTEAFF. The CDR3 nucleotides read TGTGCCAGCAGTTACTCGAGGGGGACAGGGTTCGGGTCGAACACTGAAGCTTTCTTT.

This clone was recorded only once. The chain couples TRBV5-4 to TRBJ1-1; a weak D match, TRBD1 (5 bases). Germline assignment: CDR1 SGHNT and CDR2 YYREEE (reference sequence). With 6 bases removed from V and 3 bases from J, the gap between germline ends came to 12 bases. This CDR3 contains 13 residues. Here the CDR3 DNA reads TGTGCCAGCACATCCAGGGTGGACACTGAAGCTTTCTTT. It codes for CASTSRVDTEAFF.

This clone showed up just once. This chain connects TRBV28 to TRBJ2-3; TRBD2 matches 12 bases. V lost 6 bases to trimming and J lost 3 bases; unmatched junction nucleotides: 10. The V gene's germline CDR1 is MDHEN and CDR2 SYDVKM. This CDR3 is built from 17 residues. This CDR3 is CASRLAGGISSTDTQYF. CDR3 coding DNA: TGTGCCAGCAGACTAGCGGGGGGCATATCTTCGACAGATACGCAGTATTTT.

This clone appeared a single time. The V and J genes are TRBV15 and TRBJ1-5; D is undetermined. The V and J ends lost 2 bases and 4 bases respectively, with 15 bases between them. Looked up from germline, CDR1 is LNHNV and CDR2 is YYDKDF (reference sequence). The CDR3 is made up of 16 amino acids. The CDR3 DNA reads TGTGCCACCAGCAGACACCCTAGCGAATCTAATCAGCCCCAGCATTTT. Translating gives CATSRHPSESNQPQHF.

This clone was picked up one time. The chain joins TRBV5-1 to TRBJ1-1; possible D gene TRBD1, 6 bases. This CDR3 spans 15 amino acids. V was shortened by 0 bases and J by 4 bases, with 13 bases between the two germline ends. Germline V gene data show CDR1 as SGHRS and CDR2 as YFSETQ. CDR3 DNA sequence: TGCGCCAGCAGCTTGGGGACAGCCGAGGCCACTGAAGCTTTCTTT. Encoded protein: CASSLGTAEATEAFF.

The V and J genes are TRBV7-2 and TRBJ1-1, with D perhaps matching TRBD1 (5 bases). This CDR3 is 17 amino acids long. Trimming took 3 bases from V and 1 from J, leaving 18 bases between them. Germline CDR1 SGHTA, CDR2 FQGNSA. Here the CDR3 DNA reads TGTGCCAGCAGCTTCGTCGGCTCAGGGTTTTCGAACACTGAAGCTTTCTTT. Its protein product is CASSFVGSGFSNTEAFF.

This chain connects TRBV19 to TRBJ1-1, with 10 bases matching TRBD1. Losses at the gene ends were 3 bases for V and 5 bases for J; bases not matched to a gene: 9. Germline-derived CDR1 and CDR2 are LNHDA and SQIVND (reference sequence). CDR3 length equals 16 residues. CDR3 sequence (DNA): TGTGCCAGTAGTATCGGGACAGGGGACGGTGGGACTGAAGCTTTCTTT. Translated: CASSIGTGDGGTEAFF.

The chain carries TRBV11-2 and TRBJ2-1, with D possibly being TRBD2 (6 bases). Germline CDR1 reads SGHAT; CDR2 reads FQNNGV. The CDR3 runs to 16 residues. The ends were cut back, 1 base at V and 7 bases at J, with 17 bases in the middle. CDR3 sequence: CASSLGTSPGENEQFF. For the CDR3, the DNA is TGTGCCAGCAGCTTAGGTACTAGTCCGGGGGAGAATGAGCAGTTCTTC.

The chain couples TRBV7-2 to TRBJ2-7; TRBD1 matches 9 bases. The junction had 6 bases not matched to a gene; V was cut back by 5 bases and J by 7 bases. The CDR3 totals 13 residues. CDR1 SGHTA and CDR2 FQGNSA come from the germline V gene. CDR3 nucleotides: TGTGCCAGCAGCCAGGGACAGGGCTGGGAGCAGTACTTC. Translation: CASSQGQGWEQYF.

The chain recombines TRBV15 with TRBJ2-1, with 8 bases fitting TRBD1. V shed 1 base and J 8 bases; nucleotides not matched to a gene: 7. Per the germline V gene, CDR1 is LNHNV and CDR2 is YYDKDF (reference sequence). The CDR3 extends over 15 amino acids. The DNA for the CDR3 is TGTGCCACCAGCAGAGGGGGGCAGGGGGCAGATGAGCAGTTCTTC. Protein product: CATSRGGQGADEQFF.

This chain links TRBV11-2 with TRBJ2-1; TRBD2 matches 16 bases. The CDR3 has 17 amino acids. V lost 5 bases to trimming and J lost 3 bases; unmatched junction nucleotides: 4. Germline CDR1 reads SGHAT; CDR2 reads FQNNGV. CDR3: CASSHGTSGGVYNEQFF. CDR3 nucleotides: TGTGCCAGCAGCCACGGGACTAGCGGGGGGGTCTACAATGAGCAGTTCTTC.

The chain recombines TRBV28 with TRBJ1-4; D call uncertain. The germline V and J ends were trimmed by 2 bases and 0 bases, with 4 bases remaining between them. Germline V gene lookup returns CDR1 MDHEN and CDR2 SYDVKM. The CDR3 spans 14 residues. The DNA for the CDR3 is TGTGCCAGCAGTTTACCGTCAACTAATGAAAAACTGTTTTTT. This codes for CASSLPSTNEKLFF.

This chain uses TRBV13 with TRBJ1-2; 10 positions match TRBD1. Germline V gene sequence: CDR1 PRHDT, CDR2 FYEKMQ (reference sequence). There are 15 residues in the CDR3. V gave up 0 bases and J gave up 6 bases; unmatched junction bases: 4. CDR3 sequence: CASSLGAGTGDGYTF. Written as DNA, the CDR3 is TGTGCCAGCAGCTTAGGAGCCGGGACAGGGGATGGCTACACCTTC.

The rearrangement links TRBV24-1 to TRBJ2-7; TRBD2 might be the D (6 bases). Trimming took 11 bases from V and 0 from J, leaving 13 bases between them. This CDR3 spans 13 amino acids. CDR1 is KGHDR and CDR2 is SFDVKD in the germline V gene. The CDR3 spells CASLGLTSYEQYF. DNA of the CDR3: TGTGCCAGCCTGGGACTGACCTCCTACGAGCAGTACTTC.

This clone has a handful of counts. The chain carries TRBV10-2 and TRBJ2-5; 8 bases align to TRBD2. The germline V gene encodes CDR1 WSHSY and CDR2 SAAADI. V dropped 6 bases and J dropped 5; count of bases not matched to a gene: 5. This CDR3 spans 13 amino acids. DNA of the CDR3: TGCGCCAGCAGCGGGGGGGCCGGGGAGACCCAGTACTTC. It translates to CASSGGAGETQYF.

The rearrangement links TRBV4-2 to TRBJ1-4, with TRBD1 as a possible D gene (5 bases). Germline values: CDR1 LGHNA, CDR2 YNFKEQ. The CDR3 contains 17 residues. Trimming removed 0 bases at V and 3 bases at J, with 14 bases between. CDR3 sequence: CASSQDPLTASNEKLFF. The CDR3 coding sequence is TGTGCCAGCAGCCAAGATCCATTGACAGCCTCTAATGAAAAACTGTTTTTT.

The chain is built from TRBV7-9 and TRBJ1-3; no reliable D call. Germline CDR1 SEHNR, CDR2 FQNEAQ (reference sequence). This CDR3 contains 12 residues. V was shortened by 3 bases and J by 7 bases, with 7 bases between the two germline ends. The CDR3 region is CASSLFGNTIYF. The CDR3 region has the DNA TGTGCCAGCAGCTTGTTCGGGAACACCATATATTTT.

This clone was seen a single time. The chain couples TRBV7-8 to TRBJ2-7; D not resolved. Trimming cost V 1 base and J 4 bases, with 8 bases left between them. Germline lookup yields CDR1 SGHVS and CDR2 FQNEAQ. This CDR3 has 13 amino acids. In nucleotides, the CDR3 is TGTGCCAGCAGCTTAGACACATTATACGAGCAGTACTTC. This encodes CASSLDTLYEQYF.

The CDR3 nucleotides are TGCGCCAGCAGCCAGTATAGCGGGGGGACCTACGAGCAGTACTTC. It is translated as CASSQYSGGTYEQYF. The rearrangement joins TRBV4-1 to TRBJ2-7; 10 nucleotides align to TRBD2. The CDR3 sequence is 15 residues long. V gave up 3 bases and J gave up 2 bases; unmatched junction bases: 4. Germline loops: CDR1 MGHRA, CDR2 YSYEKL.

The chain combines TRBV6-5 with TRBJ2-7, with TRBD1 matching 12 bases. Germline CDR1 and CDR2: MNHEY and SVGAGI. CDR3 length: 15 residues. After removal of 0 bases from V and 5 bases from J, the junction contained 2 bases not matched to a gene. CDR3 region: CASSYSGTGGNEQYF. The DNA of the CDR3 is TGTGCCAGCAGTTACTCGGGGACAGGGGGCAACGAGCAGTACTTC.

Details on this clone: The sample contains more than one DNA sequence encoding this CDR3. This chain uses TRBV19 with TRBJ1-5, with D tentatively TRBD1 (6 bases). CDR1 LNHDA and CDR2 SQIVND come from the germline V gene (reference sequence). Trimming took off 3 bases at V and 3 bases at J, with 9 bases between the two ends. This CDR3 region has 14 residues. The CDR3 bases are TGTGCCAGTAGTATCGGACAGAACAATCAGCCCCAGCATTTT. Protein sequence: CASSIGQNNQPQHF.

The chain recombines TRBV12-3 or TRBV12-4 with TRBJ1-5; TRBD1 is a possible D gene (6 bases). Trimming left V 6 bases short and J 1 base short, with 7 bases between. The CDR3 contains 13 residues. The CDR3 nucleotides read TGTGCCAGCAGCAGGGGAAGCAATCAGCCCCAGCATTTT. This sequence encodes CASSRGSNQPQHF.

A word on this clone: A junction end diverges from the germline sequence, so it may reflect a read error. The chain carries TRBV5-4 and TRBJ2-3, with 14 nucleotides matching TRBD2. The CDR3 has 16 residues. Germline lookup yields CDR1 SGHNT and CDR2 YYREEE (reference sequence). CDR3 sequence (DNA): TGTGCCAGCAGTCGATCTCCGGGACTAGCGGGGGCCCCGCTGCATTTT. Translating gives CASSRSPGLAGAPLHF.

The gene calls are TRBV23-1 and TRBJ1-2, with TRBD1 as a possible D gene (6 bases). TRBV23-1 carries the ORF label, with uncertain function. CDR3 length equals 15 residues. Trimming took off 2 bases at V and 4 bases at J, with 14 bases between the two ends. The CDR3, as DNA: TGCGCCAGCAGTCAACCCCCTGGACAGCGCTATGGCTACACCTTC. Amino acids: CASSQPPGQRYGYTF.

The chain recombines TRBV7-8 with TRBJ1-1, with TRBD1 identical over 8 bases. Germline CDR1 reads SGHVS; CDR2 reads FQNEAQ. V was pared by 2 bases and J by 4 bases, with 9 bases of the junction left unmatched. CDR3 size: 16 residues. The CDR3 spells CASSLLQGVGGTEAFF. CDR3 bases: TGTGCCAGCAGCTTACTACAGGGGGTAGGTGGCACTGAAGCTTTCTTT.

This chain joins TRBV6-5 and TRBJ1-1; 8 bases map to TRBD1. Trimming cost V 7 bases and J 3 bases; bases outside gene matches: 4. There are 13 residues in the CDR3. From germline, CDR1 is MNHEY and CDR2 SVGAGI. This CDR3 is CASTQGADTEAFF. The CDR3 nucleotides are TGTGCCAGCACCCAGGGGGCCGACACTGAAGCTTTCTTT.

This clone appeared a single time. The J gene is TRBJ2-4, the V gene TRBV7-6; 9 nucleotides line up with TRBD2. This CDR3 spans 15 amino acids. CDR1 and CDR2 from the germline V gene are SGHVS and FNYEAQ. The V gene end was trimmed by 8 bases and the J gene end by 4 bases; junction bases not matched to a gene: 9. The CDR3 bases are TGTGCCAGCGCAAACCCTCTAGCGGGGAAAAACATTCAGTACTTC. Translating it yields CASANPLAGKNIQYF.